This T cell receptor (beta chain) was identified in a study of Graves' ophthalmopathy and Graves' hyperthyroidism. Other autoimmune diseases, uncontrolled infections, pregnancy or lactation ruled patients out of participation. Clinical symptoms, serum thyroxine, TRAb, thyroid ultrasound and orbital computed tomography were relied on for diagnosis. What supplied the PBMCs was approximately 10 ml of fresh peripheral blood. The CDR3 is made up of 13 amino acids. Looked up from germline, CDR1 is SGHTA and CDR2 is FQGTGA. Between the trimmed V and J ends, which lost 1 base and 4 bases, there was a span of 8 bases. The sequenced template was RNA, covering the TCR beta CDR3 region. The library came from an HTBI-primed first-round RT-PCR and a second-round multiplex PCR. In TCRdb, the multiplex PCR reads were re-called with MiXCR into one record per CDR3 protein. The sample lists fewer than 250,000 distinct CDR3 sequences, over 25% occurring once.

The study's findings and limits: Sensitivity reached 87.88% and specificity approximately 81% for a 13-signature model separating ophthalmopathy from stable hyperthyroidism.

Details on this clonotype: Its target is unknown.

V is TRBV7-3 and J is TRBJ2-7; possibly TRBD1 for D (5 bases). The source is a man aged 50-59 years with Graves' ophthalmopathy. The material sequenced was peripheral blood. The CDR3 DNA reads TGTGCCAGCAGCTTAAACCCAGGGTACGAGCAGTACTTC. This translates into CASSLNPGYEQYF.